The 2 T cell receptor beta chains below all came from one sample that was sequenced in a study of cytomegalovirus exposure and HLA in healthy donors. The PCR used 60 Vbeta and 13 Jbeta primers. The method was immunoSEQ multiplex PCR; TCRdb's version includes in-frame clones alone and lacks a portion of them. The sample carries approximately 99,000 clones, around 85% recorded once. The source material was PBMCs. Receptor source: a man in his forties in good health and CMV-seropositive.

The V gene is TRBV6-5, the J gene TRBJ1-1, with D possibly being TRBD1 (5 bases). Germline V gene lookup returns CDR1 MNHEY and CDR2 SVGAGI. Deletions cut 0 bases from V and 2 bases from J, with 10 bases between. The CDR3 loop spans 15 amino acids. The CDR3 region is CASSYSGTANTEAFF. CDR3 coding DNA: TGTGCCAGCAGTTACTCCGGGACTGCCAACACTGAAGCTTTCTTT.

V usage is TRBV7-3 and J usage is TRBJ1-2, with 8 bases identical to TRBD1. Germline V lookup: CDR1 SGHTA, CDR2 FQGTGA. V lost 5 bases and J lost 7; bases outside the gene matches: 6. The CDR3 runs to 13 residues. In nucleotides, the CDR3 is TGTGCCAGCAGCACCGGACAGGGTCTTGGCTACACCTTC. Translated: CASSTGQGLGYTF.